This is a list of T cell receptor beta chains from one sample in a study of T cell responses to AZD1222 COVID-19 vaccine. Using immunoSEQ multiplex PCR, the repertoire was profiled, and TCRdb retains in-frame clones only, with some absent. Of approximately 89,000 clones in the sample, about 88% were seen once. Sequenced material: peripheral blood, taken on day 0 of AZD1222 vaccination. Source of these receptors: an adult in good health. CDR3s include the opening cysteine and the closing phenylalanine or tryptophan. D genes are given only for firm matches. Where a row states a size, it is once, few, many or the class of an expanded clone; other rows omit it.

.,TRBJ2-5,TRBV6-6,.,CASSYGLGSETQYF,TGTGCCAGCAGTTACGGGTTGGGTTCGGAGACCCAGTACTTC
.,TRBJ1-2,TRBV30,.,CAWSVSSGYTF,TGTGCCTGGAGTGTCTCCAGTGGCTACACCTTC
.,TRBJ1-2,TRBV4-1,.,CASSQQGSNYGYTF,TGCGCCAGCAGCCAGCAGGGGTCTAACTATGGCTACACCTTC
TRBD1,TRBJ2-5,TRBV7-6,.,CASSSGTGRETQYF,TGTGCCAGCAGCTCCGGGACAGGGCGGGAGACCCAGTACTTC
.,TRBJ1-2,TRBV6-2/TRBV6-3,.,CASSYLQGYTF,TGTGCCAGCAGTTACTTACAAGGCTACACCTTC
TRBD1,TRBJ2-1,TRBV10-3,.,CAISQGQEINNEQFF,TGTGCCATCAGTCAGGGACAGGAAATTAACAATGAGCAGTTCTTC
.,TRBJ1-1,TRBV29-1,.,CSVEMTRTEAFF,TGCAGCGTTGAGATGACGCGTACTGAAGCTTTCTTT
.,TRBJ2-3,TRBV9,few,CASSPARTDTQYF,TGTGCCAGCAGCCCCGCTCGGACGGATACGCAGTATTTT
.,TRBJ1-2,TRBV6-5,.,CASSLDGGNYGYTF,TGTGCCAGCAGCTTGGACGGTGGGAACTATGGCTACACCTTC
TRBD2,TRBJ2-1,TRBV6-5,.,CASSDGLAGDNEQFF,TGTGCCAGCAGCGATGGACTAGCGGGGGATAATGAGCAGTTCTTC
.,TRBJ1-1,TRBV12-3/TRBV12-4,.,CASSLFRGPEAFF,TGTGCCAGCAGCCTTTTCCGGGGGCCTGAAGCTTTCTTT
TRBD1,TRBJ1-2,TRBV28,.,CASSLGGVDRGNGYTF,TGTGCCAGCAGTTTAGGGGGGGTCGACAGGGGAAATGGCTACACCTTC
.,TRBJ2-7,TRBV7-2,.,CASSSGTPYSYEQYF,TGTGCCAGCAGCTCCGGGACCCCCTACTCCTACGAGCAGTACTTC
TRBD1,TRBJ1-4,TRBV6-5,.,CASSYRDSPTNEKLFF,TGTGCCAGCAGTTACCGGGACAGTCCAACTAATGAAAAACTGTTTTTT
.,TRBJ2-7,TRBV19,few,CASSMDETYEQYF,TGTGCCAGTAGTATGGACGAGACCTACGAGCAGTACTTC
.,TRBJ1-1,TRBV2,once,CASGSDTEAFF,TGTGCCAGCGGTTCGGACACTGAAGCTTTCTTT
.,TRBJ1-1,TRBV18,.,CASSGTAEAFF,TGTGCCAGCTCAGGAACGGCTGAAGCTTTCTTT
.,TRBJ2-7,TRBV5-5,.,CASSFLRERYYEQYF,TGTGCCAGCAGCTTTCTTCGAGAGAGGTATTACGAGCAGTACTTC
TRBD1,TRBJ1-2,TRBV24-1,.,CATSARDRLYGYTF,TGTGCCACCAGTGCCAGGGACAGGCTTTATGGCTACACCTTC
TRBD2,TRBJ2-3,TRBV2,few,CAGEGLAGADTQYF,TGTGCCGGCGAAGGACTAGCGGGGGCAGATACGCAGTATTTT
.,TRBJ1-2,TRBV12-3/TRBV12-4,.,CASRLGGDGYTF,TGTGCCAGCAGGTTAGGTGGGGATGGCTACACCTTC
.,TRBJ1-1,TRBV4-2,once,CASSQSKNTEAFF,TGTGCCAGCAGCCAGAGCAAGAACACTGAAGCTTTCTTT
.,TRBJ1-3,TRBV10-3,.,CAISEGRSSGNTIYF,TGTGCCATCAGTGAGGGACGGAGCTCTGGAAACACCATATATTTT